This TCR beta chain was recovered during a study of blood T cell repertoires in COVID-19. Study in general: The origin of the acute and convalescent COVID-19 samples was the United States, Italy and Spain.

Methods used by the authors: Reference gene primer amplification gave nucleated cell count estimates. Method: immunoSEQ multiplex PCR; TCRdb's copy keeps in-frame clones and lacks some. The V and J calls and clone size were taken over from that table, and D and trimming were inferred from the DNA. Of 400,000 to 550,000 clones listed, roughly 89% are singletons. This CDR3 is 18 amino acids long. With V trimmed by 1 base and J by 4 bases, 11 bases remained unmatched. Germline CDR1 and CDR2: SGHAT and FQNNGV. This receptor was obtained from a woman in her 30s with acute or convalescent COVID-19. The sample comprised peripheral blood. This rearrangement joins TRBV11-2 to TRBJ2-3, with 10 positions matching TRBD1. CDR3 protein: CASSLGVTGQGWADTQYF. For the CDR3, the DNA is TGTGCCAGCAGCTTAGGTGTCACGGGACAGGGGTGGGCAGATACGCAGTATTTT.